These T cell receptor beta chains were read from a single sample in a study of control samples from healthy donors and cancer patients. Sequencing was performed with immunoSEQ multiplex PCR; in TCRdb, only in-frame clones are kept and a portion is missing. The repertoire holds 140,000 to 150,000 clones, with 93% as singletons. Sequences were obtained from blood. Every receptor here comes from a young man in good health. Both conserved end residues are part of each CDR3. The order of the fields is V gene, D gene, clone size, J gene, CDR3 protein, CDR3 DNA. D genes are given only for firm matches. Clone size is stated in some rows and not others, as once, few, many or a class when expanded.

TRBV27	.	.	TRBJ1-5	CASSLTGKLNQPQHF	TGTGCCAGCAGTTTGACAGGAAAGCTAAATCAGCCCCAGCATTTT
TRBV30	.	.	TRBJ1-5	CAWSFHQDRSNQPQHF	TGTGCCTGGAGTTTCCATCAAGACAGAAGCAATCAGCCCCAGCATTTT
TRBV28	.	.	TRBJ1-3	CASSYDSVVNTIYF	TGTGCCAGCAGTTACGACAGCGTCGTAAACACCATATATTTT
TRBV4-1	TRBD1	.	TRBJ1-2	CASSPPDRSHSGYTF	TGCGCCAGCAGCCCTCCGGACAGGTCCCATTCGGGCTACACCTTC
TRBV2	.	.	TRBJ1-5	CASTQGFPSQPQHF	TGTGCCAGCACACAGGGATTTCCTTCCCAGCCCCAGCATTTT
TRBV4-1	.	.	TRBJ1-1	CASSQSGGLMNTEAFF	TGCGCCAGCAGCCAAAGTGGAGGACTGATGAACACTGAAGCTTTCTTT
TRBV6-2/TRBV6-3	TRBD1	.	TRBJ1-1	CASSSLGQGGAEAFF	TGTGCCAGCAGCTCATTGGGACAGGGGGGCGCTGAAGCTTTCTTT
TRBV19	.	.	TRBJ2-2	CASSTLEERGELFF	TGTGCCAGTAGTACCCTCGAGGAGCGGGGGGAGCTGTTTTTT
TRBV28	.	.	TRBJ2-5	CASSPLLGTQYF	TGTGCCAGCAGTCCATTATTAGGGACCCAGTACTTC
TRBV4-1	TRBD1	once	TRBJ2-5	CASSRRQGVEETQYF	TGCGCCAGCAGCAGAAGACAGGGGGTAGAAGAGACCCAGTACTTC
TRBV4-2	TRBD2	once	TRBJ2-1	CASSEEPSGGGNEQFF	TGTGCCAGCAGCGAGGAACCTAGCGGGGGTGGAAATGAGCAGTTCTTC
TRBV7-8	.	.	TRBJ2-3	CASSLSTDTQYF	TGTGCCAGCAGCCTTAGCACAGATACGCAGTATTTT
TRBV10-3	TRBD1	.	TRBJ1-5	CAISDGTGKQPQHF	TGTGCCATCAGTGATGGGACAGGGAAACAGCCCCAGCATTTT
TRBV10-1	TRBD1	.	TRBJ1-6	CASSSTGVSPLHF	TGCGCCAGCAGTTCTACAGGGGTTTCACCCCTCCACTTT
TRBV6-5	TRBD2	.	TRBJ2-1	CATSGVGNEQFF	TGTGCCACCAGCGGGGTCGGCAATGAGCAGTTCTTC
TRBV24-1	TRBD2	.	TRBJ2-7	CASGGAGTYEQYF	TGTGCCTCCGGGGGGGCGGGGACCTACGAGCAGTACTTC
TRBV4-2	.	.	TRBJ2-1	CASSQNLPPGAFEQFF	TGTGCCAGCAGCCAAAACCTCCCCCCGGGAGCGTTTGAGCAGTTCTTC
TRBV28	.	.	TRBJ1-1	CASSRPGGAGSEAFF	TGTGCCAGCAGCCGCCCGGGAGGGGCCGGTTCTGAAGCTTTCTTT
TRBV7-9	.	once	TRBJ2-5	CASSLGSREETQYF	TGTGCCAGCAGCTTAGGATCCCGGGAGGAGACCCAGTACTTC
TRBV14	.	.	TRBJ1-2	CASSQHSRNGYTF	TGTGCCAGCAGCCAACACTCAAGGAATGGCTACACCTTC
TRBV18	.	.	TRBJ2-3	CASSQLAGMGDTQYF	TGTGCCAGCTCACAACTGGCAGGAATGGGGGATACGCAGTATTTT
TRBV27	.	.	TRBJ1-1	CASSFRPSRGTEAFF	TGTGCCAGCAGTTTTCGTCCGTCGAGGGGAACTGAAGCTTTCTTT
TRBV29-1	.	.	TRBJ2-3	CSVKARSDTQYF	TGCAGCGTGAAAGCCAGATCAGATACGCAGTATTTT
TRBV11-2	.	once	TRBJ1-5	CASSRTSHQPQHF	TGTGCCAGCAGCAGGACAAGTCACCAGCCCCAGCATTTT
TRBV7-8	.	.	TRBJ2-1	CASSPRVSVGNEQFF	TGTGCCAGCAGCCCGCGTGTTTCGGTAGGGAATGAGCAGTTCTTC
TRBV30	TRBD1	.	TRBJ1-6	CAWSLTRKGAQAPLHF	TGTGCCTGGAGCCTTACCCGAAAGGGGGCGCAAGCACCCCTCCACTTT
TRBV6-5	.	few	TRBJ2-2	CASSYQKNTGELFF	TGTGCCAGCAGTTACCAGAAGAACACCGGGGAGCTGTTTTTT
TRBV11-2	TRBD2	once	TRBJ2-7	CASSWAGEYYEQYF	TGTGCCAGCTCGTGGGCGGGAGAGTATTACGAGCAGTACTTC
TRBV7-9	.	.	TRBJ2-2	CASSFGLTGELFF	TGTGCCAGCAGCTTCGGATTGACCGGGGAGCTGTTTTTT
TRBV4-1	TRBD2	.	TRBJ2-7	CASSQITSGAYEQYF	TGCGCCAGCAGCCAAATTACTAGCGGGGCGTACGAGCAGTACTTC
TRBV11-2	TRBD2	.	TRBJ2-2	CASSLGRTTSGGRTGELFF	TGTGCCAGCAGCTTAGGCCGGACTACCAGCGGGGGGAGAACCGGGGAGCTGTTTTTT
TRBV27	.	.	TRBJ1-2	CASSLLGNYGYTF	TGTGCCAGCAGTTTATTGGGTAACTATGGCTACACCTTC
TRBV11-2	.	.	TRBJ1-4	CASSLGLQLANEKLFF	TGTGCCAGCAGCTTGGGACTTCAACTGGCTAATGAAAAACTGTTTTTT
TRBV6-2/TRBV6-3	TRBD2	.	TRBJ2-3	CASSYSLAGADTQYF	TGTGCCAGCAGTTACTCTCTAGCGGGAGCCGATACGCAGTATTTT
TRBV28	.	.	TRBJ2-3	CASSPNPRSDTQYF	TGTGCCAGCAGTCCCAATCCCAGATCAGATACGCAGTATTTT
TRBV3-1/TRBV3-2	.	.	TRBJ2-7	CASKPGPGVNYEQYF	TGTGCCAGCAAACCCGGACCGGGTGTGAACTACGAGCAGTACTTC
TRBV10-2	TRBD2	once	TRBJ2-5	CASSPLSGGEYTQYF	TGCGCCAGCAGCCCCCTTAGCGGGGGGGAATACACCCAGTACTTC
TRBV7-9	.	.	TRBJ1-2	CASSSPAVYGYTF	TGTGCCAGCAGCTCCCCAGCCGTTTATGGCTACACCTTC
TRBV30	.	.	TRBJ1-1	CAWSWGRPNTEAFF	TGTGCCTGGAGTTGGGGACGGCCCAACACTGAAGCTTTCTTT
TRBV7-9	.	.	TRBJ2-7	CASSPPGGPYLYEQYF	TGTGCCAGCAGCCCCCCCGGGGGCCCTTACTTATACGAGCAGTACTTC
TRBV6-5	TRBD1	.	TRBJ1-4	CASSPRQGRDEKLFF	TGTGCCAGCAGTCCACGACAGGGTCGGGATGAAAAACTGTTTTTT
TRBV4-1	.	.	TRBJ2-1	CASSLAVSYNEQFF	TGCGCCAGCAGCCTAGCGGTCTCGTACAATGAGCAGTTCTTC